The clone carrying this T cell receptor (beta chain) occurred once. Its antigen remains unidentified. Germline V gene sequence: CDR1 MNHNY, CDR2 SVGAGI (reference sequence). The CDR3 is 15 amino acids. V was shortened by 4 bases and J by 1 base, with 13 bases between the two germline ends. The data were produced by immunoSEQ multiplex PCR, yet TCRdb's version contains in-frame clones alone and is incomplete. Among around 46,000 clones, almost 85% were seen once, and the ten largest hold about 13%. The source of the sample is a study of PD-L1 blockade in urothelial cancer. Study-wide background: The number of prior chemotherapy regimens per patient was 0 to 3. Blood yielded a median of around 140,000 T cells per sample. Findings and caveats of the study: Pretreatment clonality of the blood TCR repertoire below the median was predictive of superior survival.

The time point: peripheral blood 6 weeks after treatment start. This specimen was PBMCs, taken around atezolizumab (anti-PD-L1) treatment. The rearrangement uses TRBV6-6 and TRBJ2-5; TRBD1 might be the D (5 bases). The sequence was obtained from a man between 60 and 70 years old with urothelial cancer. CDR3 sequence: CASSSLWGGQETQYF. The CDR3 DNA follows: TGTGCCAGCAGTTCCCTGTGGGGCGGCCAAGAGACCCAGTACTTC.